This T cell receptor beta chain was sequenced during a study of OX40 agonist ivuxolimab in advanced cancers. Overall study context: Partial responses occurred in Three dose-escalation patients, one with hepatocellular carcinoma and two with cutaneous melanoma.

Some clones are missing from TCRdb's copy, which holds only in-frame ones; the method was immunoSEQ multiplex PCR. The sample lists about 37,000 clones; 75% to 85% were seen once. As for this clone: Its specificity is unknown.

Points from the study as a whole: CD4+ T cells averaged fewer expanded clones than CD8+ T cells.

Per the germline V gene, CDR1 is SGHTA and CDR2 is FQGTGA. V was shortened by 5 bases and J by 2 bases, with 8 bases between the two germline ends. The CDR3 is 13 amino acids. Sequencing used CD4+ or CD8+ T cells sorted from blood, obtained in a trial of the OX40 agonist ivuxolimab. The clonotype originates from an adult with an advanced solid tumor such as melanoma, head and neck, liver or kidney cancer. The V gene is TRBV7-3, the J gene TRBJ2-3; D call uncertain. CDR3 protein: CASSPDLTDTQYF. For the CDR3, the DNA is TGTGCCAGCAGCCCCGACCTCACAGATACGCAGTATTTT. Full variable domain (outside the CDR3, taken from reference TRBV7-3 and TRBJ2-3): GAGVSQTPSNKVTEKGKYVELRCDPISGHTALYWYRQSLGQGPEFLIYFQGTGAADDSGLPNDRFFAVRPEGSVSTLKIQRTERGDSAVYLCASSPDLTDTQYFGPGTRLTVL.